One TCR beta chain is described in this entry. The data derive from a study of blood T cell repertoires in COVID-19. The CDR3 has 12 residues. Germline V lookup: CDR1 MNHEY, CDR2 SVGAGI. V was pared by 6 bases and J by 6 bases, with 4 bases of the junction left unmatched. The authors' processing: How many nucleated cells were present was estimated from reference gene primer amplification. The data were produced by immunoSEQ multiplex PCR, yet TCRdb's version contains in-frame clones alone and is incomplete. V and J calls and clone size are those listed in that table; D and trimming were worked out from the DNA. Here the sample spans 40,000 to 55,000 clones, more than 70% being singletons.

This chain joins TRBV6-5 and TRBJ1-2; 7 nucleotides line up with TRBD1. The sequenced sample consisted of peripheral blood. This TCR came from a human donor in a cohort sampled during active COVID-19. CDR3: CASSQTGHGYTF. The CDR3 DNA is TGTGCCAGCAGCCAGACAGGGCATGGCTACACCTTC.